This T cell receptor (beta chain) was identified in a study of regulatory T cells in long-lasting Graves disease. Study-level findings and limits: Samples came from peripheral blood alone, without thyroid tissue. Persistent-disease Graves' patients showed less TCR diversity than new cases. Patients with persistent disease showed a bias toward TRBV28, TRBJ1-2 and TRBJ2-5.

Per germline, CDR1 SQVTM and CDR2 ANQGSEA. V was shortened by 4 bases and J by 8 bases, with 17 bases between the two germline ends. The CDR3 contains 13 residues. As for time point: newly diagnosed GD, antithyroid drugs for less than 3 months. PBMC RNA served as the TCR library source. To note about this clonotype: What it binds is unknown.

For TCR beta, libraries came from iRepertoire HTBI primers and Arm-PCR of CDR3 regions. TCRdb ran MiXCR on the multiplex PCR reads and lists one entry per CDR3 protein. The data contain almost 450,000 distinct CDR3 sequences, about a sixth of them seen just once; the ten biggest clones take up approximately 11%. The same data also contributed to another study, on T cells in Graves' hyperthyroidism and ophthalmopathy.

This receptor was obtained from a woman in her 30s with Graves disease. Sample: peripheral blood mononuclear cells (PBMCs), taken at new diagnosis, from a patient treated with antithyroid drugs. The gene calls are TRBV29-1 and TRBJ1-2; D is ambiguous. The CDR3 DNA is TGCAGCGTTGCCCCAGAAACAAGTCTGGGCTACACCTTC. Encoded protein: CSVAPETSLGYTF.